Following are 18 T cell receptor beta chains from one sample sequenced in a study of Ad26.COV2.S vaccination and SARS-CoV-2 variants. TCRdb's table, derived via immunoSEQ multiplex PCR, lists solely in-frame clones and lacks some. The data hold about 460,000 clones, with 89% observed a single time. The treatment was: roughly 18 received Ad26.COV2.S at low or high dose, single or two shots; roughly five received placebo; per-sample allocation not given. Day 63 after the first vaccine or placebo injection was the time point for sampling. Source: peripheral blood, taken in a trial of Ad26.COV2.S vaccine versus placebo. The receptors derive from a person aged 18-60 years who received the Ad26.COV2.S COVID-19 vaccine or a placebo.

The chain is built from TRBV27 and TRBJ1-4, with D uncertain. V was clipped by 6 bases and J by 5 bases, with 13 bases between them. This CDR3 region has 14 residues. Germline V gene lookup returns CDR1 MNHEY and CDR2 SMNVEV (reference sequence). The CDR3 DNA follows: TGTGCCAGCAGATTCAGCGGATACAATGAAAAACTGTTTTTT. This sequence encodes CASRFSGYNEKLFF.

The V call is TRBV5-8, the J call TRBJ2-5; perhaps TRBD2 as D (5 bases). The CDR3 spans 16 residues. The germline V gene has CDR1 SGHTS and CDR2 YDEGEE. Trimming stripped 1 base from V and 4 bases from J, with 17 bases between. CDR3 loop: CASSLSITAAGETQYF. In DNA, the CDR3 is TGTGCCAGCAGCTTGTCTATTACAGCCGCGGGAGAGACCCAGTACTTC.

In this sample, this clone turned up once. The rearrangement uses TRBV7-2 and TRBJ1-2; TRBD1 is a possible D gene (5 bases). Trimming shortened V by 9 bases and J by 8 bases, and 19 bases separated the two germline ends. Germline V gene sequence: CDR1 SGHTA, CDR2 FQGNSA. The CDR3 length is 13 residues. DNA of the CDR3: TGTGCCAGATTCTTTTTAGGGGTTAACGGCTACACCTTC. Protein sequence: CARFFLGVNGYTF. The whole variable domain, remainder taken from reference TRBV7-2 and TRBJ1-2, is GAGVSQSPSNKVTEKGKDVELRCDPISGHTALYWYRQSLGQGLEFLIYFQGNSAPDKSGLPSDRFSAERTGGSVSTLTIQRTQQEDSAVYLCARFFLGVNGYTFGSGTRLTVV.

The gene calls are TRBV27 and TRBJ1-1; 12 bases fit TRBD1. J lost 7 bases, V lost 5 bases, and 8 bases had no gene match. The CDR3 runs 15 residues. In germline, CDR1 is MNHEY, CDR2 SMNVEV (reference sequence). The CDR3 spells CASSTGQGAWDEAFF. CDR3 DNA sequence: TGTGCCAGCAGTACGGGACAGGGGGCTTGGGATGAAGCTTTCTTT.

The J gene is TRBJ2-3, the V gene TRBV9; no clear D. Trimming removed 0 bases at V and 0 bases at J, with 5 bases between. Looked up from germline, CDR1 is SGDLS and CDR2 is YYNGEE. The length of the CDR3 is 14 residues. CDR3 protein: CASSVVDSTDTQYF. In nucleotides, the CDR3 is TGTGCCAGCAGCGTAGTAGATAGCACAGATACGCAGTATTTT.

V is TRBV28 and J is TRBJ1-2; TRBD1 aligns across 9 bases. Germline lookup yields CDR1 MDHEN and CDR2 SYDVKM. The CDR3 has 15 residues. Germline trimming cut 4 bases from V and 5 bases from J; bases unmatched to any gene: 8. The DNA for the CDR3 is TGTGCCAGCAGTTCACCGGGACAGGGTAATTATGGCTACACCTTC. Amino acid sequence: CASSSPGQGNYGYTF.

The V call is TRBV6-5, the J call TRBJ2-7; tentatively, D is TRBD1 (5 bases). CDR3 length: 13 residues. Trimming pared 0 bases from V and 3 bases from J, leaving 6 bases between. Germline CDR1 reads MNHEY; CDR2 reads SVGAGI. The CDR3 nucleotides are TGTGCCAGCAGTTACTCGACAGTCTACGAGCAGTACTTC. Protein sequence: CASSYSTVYEQYF.

The chain recombines TRBV7-8 with TRBJ2-5, with 7 positions matching TRBD2. The CDR3 covers 17 residues. Germline V CDR1 and CDR2: SGHVS, FQNEAQ. V trimming: 4 bases; J trimming: 1 base; junction bases outside the gene matches: 12. The DNA of the CDR3 is TGTGCCAGCAGCTATACGGCTTGGGGGGGTGTCCAAGAGACCCAGTACTTC. Residues: CASSYTAWGGVQETQYF.

The V gene is TRBV9, the J gene TRBJ2-1; 10 bases match TRBD2. V lost 3 bases, J lost 8 bases, and 8 bases stayed unmatched. The CDR3 sequence is 15 residues long. From germline, CDR1 is SGDLS and CDR2 YYNGEE. CDR3 in amino acids: CASSASGGALDEQFF. In nucleotides, the CDR3 is TGTGCCAGCAGCGCGAGCGGGGGGGCCTTGGATGAGCAGTTCTTC.

V is TRBV5-4 and J is TRBJ1-1, with D unclear. Germline-derived CDR1 and CDR2 are SGHNT and YYREEE (reference sequence). The CDR3 contains 12 residues. V lost 7 bases to trimming and J lost 1 base, with 8 bases between them. The CDR3: CASRAKNTEAFF. In DNA form, the CDR3 reads TGTGCCAGCCGGGCGAAGAACACTGAAGCTTTCTTT.

This chain joins TRBV7-9 and TRBJ1-1; 8 bases match TRBD1. Germline trimming cut 5 bases from V and 1 base from J; bases unmatched to any gene: 6. In germline, CDR1 is SEHNR, CDR2 FQNEAQ (reference sequence). The CDR3 extends over 15 amino acids. The CDR3 loop is CASSPRTGTNTEAFF. CDR3 coding DNA: TGTGCCAGCAGCCCCAGGACAGGGACGAACACTGAAGCTTTCTTT.

The chain is built from TRBV5-6 and TRBJ2-1; D not resolved. V shed 0 bases and J shed 0 bases, with 7 bases lying between them. The CDR3 length is 15 residues. CDR1 is SGHDT, CDR2 YYEEEE, per germline. The CDR3 spells CASSLGPSSYNEQFF. The CDR3 DNA reads as TGTGCCAGCAGCTTGGGTCCAAGCTCCTACAATGAGCAGTTCTTC. Using reference TRBV5-6 and TRBJ2-1 for the parts outside the CDR3, the full variable domain is DAGVTQSPTHLIKTRGQQVTLRCSPKSGHDTVSWYQQALGQGPQFIFQYYEEEERQRGNFPDRFSGHQFPNYSSELNVNALLLGDSALYLCASSLGPSSYNEQFFGPGTRLTVL.

This chain joins TRBV18 and TRBJ2-1; TRBD2 might be the D (6 bases). V was trimmed by 6 bases and J by 8 bases, leaving 17 bases between them. The CDR3 is made up of 14 amino acids. Germline values: CDR1 KGHSH, CDR2 LQKENI. The DNA of the CDR3 is TGTGCCAGCTCCACCTTGAGGGGCGGGGATGAGCAGTTCTTC. Translation: CASSTLRGGDEQFF.

The chain has TRBV19 and TRBJ2-2; 7 bases fit TRBD2. This CDR3 region has 15 residues. The ends lost 3 bases at V and 3 bases at J; junction bases unmatched: 4. Germline V gene data show CDR1 as LNHDA and CDR2 as SQIVND (reference sequence). In nucleotides, the CDR3 is TGTGCCAGTAGTATCGGGGGGAGGTACACCGGGGAGCTGTTTTTT. It specifies CASSIGGRYTGELFF.

V and J are TRBV27 and TRBJ2-1; possible D gene TRBD1, 5 bases. V shed 5 bases and J shed 7 bases, with 12 bases lying between them. This CDR3 is built from 13 residues. CDR1 and CDR2 from the germline V gene are MNHEY and SMNVEV (reference sequence). Written as DNA, the CDR3 is TGTGCCAGCAGTCTAGGACACCCAAATGAGCAGTTCTTC. Its translation is CASSLGHPNEQFF.

The CDR3 protein is CASSSWWGPGANVLTF. Here the CDR3 DNA reads TGTGCCAGTAGTTCCTGGTGGGGGCCTGGGGCCAACGTCCTGACTTTC. The chain carries TRBV19 and TRBJ2-6; tentatively, D is TRBD1 (6 bases). V dropped 5 bases and J dropped 2 bases, with 13 bases sitting between them. This CDR3 region has 16 residues. CDR1 is LNHDA, CDR2 SQIVND, per germline (reference sequence).

The chain joins TRBV30 to TRBJ1-1; 8 bases match TRBD1. CDR3 length: 15 amino acids. J gave up 3 bases and V 4 bases, and 10 bases lay outside the gene matches. Germline lookup yields CDR1 GTSNPN and CDR2 SVGIG (reference sequence). In DNA, the CDR3 is TGTGCCTGGAAGGAAGAGGACAGGGAGTACACTGAAGCTTTCTTT. Amino acid sequence: CAWKEEDREYTEAFF.

The CDR3 region is CASSQRFGGSYGYTF. DNA for the CDR3: TGTGCCAGCAGCCAAAGATTCGGGGGTTCGTATGGCTACACCTTC. The J gene is TRBJ1-2, the V gene TRBV3-1 (or the pseudogene TRBV3-2), with a possible D match to TRBD1 (5 bases). This CDR3 is 15 amino acids long. Per the germline V gene, CDR1 is LGHDT and CDR2 is YNNKEL (reference sequence). V shed 2 bases and J shed 5 bases, with 15 bases lying between them.